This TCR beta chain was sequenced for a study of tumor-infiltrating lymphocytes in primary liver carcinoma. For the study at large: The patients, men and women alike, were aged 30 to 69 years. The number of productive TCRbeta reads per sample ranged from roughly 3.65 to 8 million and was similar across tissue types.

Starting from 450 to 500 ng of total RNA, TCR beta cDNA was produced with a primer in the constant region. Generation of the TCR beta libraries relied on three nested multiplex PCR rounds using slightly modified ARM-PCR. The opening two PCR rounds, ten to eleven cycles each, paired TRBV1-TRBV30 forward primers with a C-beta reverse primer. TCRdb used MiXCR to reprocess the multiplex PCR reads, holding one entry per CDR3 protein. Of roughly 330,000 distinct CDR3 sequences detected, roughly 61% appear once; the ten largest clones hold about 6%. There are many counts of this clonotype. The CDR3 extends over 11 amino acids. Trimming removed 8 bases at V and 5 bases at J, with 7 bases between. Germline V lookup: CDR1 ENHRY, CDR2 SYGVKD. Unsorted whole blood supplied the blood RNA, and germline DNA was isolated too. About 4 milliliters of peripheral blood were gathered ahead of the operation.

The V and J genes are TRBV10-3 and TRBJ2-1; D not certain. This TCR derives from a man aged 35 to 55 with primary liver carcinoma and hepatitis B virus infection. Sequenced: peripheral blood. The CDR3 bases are TGTGCCATCGGGTCCAACAATGAGCAGTTCTTC. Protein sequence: CAIGSNNEQFF.